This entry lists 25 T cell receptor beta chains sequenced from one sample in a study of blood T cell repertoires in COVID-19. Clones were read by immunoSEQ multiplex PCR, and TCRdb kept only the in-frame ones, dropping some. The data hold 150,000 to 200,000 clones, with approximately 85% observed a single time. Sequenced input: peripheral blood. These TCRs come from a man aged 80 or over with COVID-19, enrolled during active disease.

The CDR3 loop is CASSSNAGTGGNEKLFF. As DNA, the CDR3 is TGTGCCAGCAGCTCCAACGCCGGGACAGGGGGGAATGAAAAACTGTTTTTT. The chain recombines TRBV5-5 with TRBJ1-4; the match to TRBD1 covers 11 bases. V lost 3 bases and J lost 5; bases outside the gene matches: 9. The CDR3 is 17 residues long. CDR1 is SGHKS, CDR2 YYEKEE, per germline (reference sequence).

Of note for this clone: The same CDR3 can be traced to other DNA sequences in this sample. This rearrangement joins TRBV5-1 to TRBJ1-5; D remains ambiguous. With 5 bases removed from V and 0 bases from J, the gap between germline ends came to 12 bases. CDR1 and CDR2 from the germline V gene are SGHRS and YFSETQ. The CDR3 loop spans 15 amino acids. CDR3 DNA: TGCGCCAGCAGTCTTGACGGGTATAGCAATCAGCCCCAGCATTTT. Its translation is CASSLDGYSNQPQHF. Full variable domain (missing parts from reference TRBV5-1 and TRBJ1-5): KAGVTQTPRYLIKTRGQQVTLSCSPISGHRSVSWYQQTPGQGLQFLFEYFSETQRNKGNFPGRFSGRQFSNSRSEMNVSTLELGDSALYLCASSLDGYSNQPQHFGDGTRLSIL.

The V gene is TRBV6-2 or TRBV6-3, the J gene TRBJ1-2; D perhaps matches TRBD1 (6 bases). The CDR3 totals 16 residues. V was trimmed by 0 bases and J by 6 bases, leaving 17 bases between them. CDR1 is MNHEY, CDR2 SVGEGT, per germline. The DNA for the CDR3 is TGTGCCAGCAGTTACTCGGGGGGGCCCGGCAAGCATGGCTACACCTTC. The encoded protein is CASSYSGGPGKHGYTF.

DNA for the CDR3: TGTGCCAGCAGTCGGGACTCTTACACCGGGGAGCTGTTTTTT. Translating it yields CASSRDSYTGELFF. The rearrangement links TRBV2 to TRBJ2-2; TRBD2 is a possible D gene (6 bases). This CDR3 comprises 14 residues. V lost 5 bases and J lost 3, with 10 bases in between. Germline-derived CDR1 and CDR2 are SNHLY and FYNNEI.

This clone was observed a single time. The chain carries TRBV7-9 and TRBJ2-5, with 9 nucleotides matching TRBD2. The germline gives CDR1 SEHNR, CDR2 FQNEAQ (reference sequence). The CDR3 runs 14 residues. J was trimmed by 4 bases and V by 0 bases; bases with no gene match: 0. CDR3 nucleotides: TGTGCCAGCAGCTTAGCGCGGGGGGGAGAGACCCAGTACTTC. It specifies CASSLARGGETQYF.

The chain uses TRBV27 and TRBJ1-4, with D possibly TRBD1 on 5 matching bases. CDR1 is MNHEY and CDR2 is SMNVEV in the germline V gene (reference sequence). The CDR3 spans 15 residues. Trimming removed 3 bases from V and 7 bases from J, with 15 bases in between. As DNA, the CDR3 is TGTGCCAGCAGTTTCAATCAGGGCTTTGGTGAAAAACTGTTTTTT. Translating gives CASSFNQGFGEKLFF.

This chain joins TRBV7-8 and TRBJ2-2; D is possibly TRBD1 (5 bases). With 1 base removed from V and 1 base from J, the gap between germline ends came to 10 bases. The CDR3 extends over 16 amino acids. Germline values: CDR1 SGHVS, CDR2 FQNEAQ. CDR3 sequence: CASSLVRRENTGELFF. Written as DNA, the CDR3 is TGTGCCAGCAGCTTAGTACGCAGGGAGAACACCGGGGAGCTGTTTTTT.

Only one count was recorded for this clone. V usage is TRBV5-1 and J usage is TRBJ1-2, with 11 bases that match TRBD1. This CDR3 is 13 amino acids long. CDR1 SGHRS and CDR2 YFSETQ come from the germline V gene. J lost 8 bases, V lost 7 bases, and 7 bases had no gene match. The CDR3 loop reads CASRGDRGIGYTF. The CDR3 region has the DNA TGCGCCAGCCGGGGGGACAGGGGGATCGGCTACACCTTC.

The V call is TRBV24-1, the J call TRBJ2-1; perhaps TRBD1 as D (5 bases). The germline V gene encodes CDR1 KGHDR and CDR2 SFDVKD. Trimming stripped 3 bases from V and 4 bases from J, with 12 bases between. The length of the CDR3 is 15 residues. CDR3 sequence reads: CATSDQGVDYNEQFF. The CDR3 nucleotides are TGTGCCACCAGTGATCAGGGTGTGGATTACAATGAGCAGTTCTTC.

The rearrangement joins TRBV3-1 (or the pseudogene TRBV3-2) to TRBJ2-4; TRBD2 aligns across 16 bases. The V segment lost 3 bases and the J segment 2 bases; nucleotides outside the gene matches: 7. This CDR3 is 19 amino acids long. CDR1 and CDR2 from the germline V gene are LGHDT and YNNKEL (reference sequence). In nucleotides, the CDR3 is TGTGCCAGCAGCCACGCCGGGACTAGCGGGGGGGCTTCCAAAAACATTCAGTACTTC. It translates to CASSHAGTSGGASKNIQYF.

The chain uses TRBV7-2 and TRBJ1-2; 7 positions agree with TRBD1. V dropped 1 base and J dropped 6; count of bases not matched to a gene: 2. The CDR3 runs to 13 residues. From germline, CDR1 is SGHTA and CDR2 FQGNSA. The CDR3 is CASSLEQGNGYTF. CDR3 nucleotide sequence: TGTGCCAGCAGCTTAGAACAGGGGAATGGCTACACCTTC. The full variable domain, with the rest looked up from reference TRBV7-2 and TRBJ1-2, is GAGVSQSPSNKVTEKGKDVELRCDPISGHTALYWYRQSLGQGLEFLIYFQGNSAPDKSGLPSDRFSAERTGGSVSTLTIQRTQQEDSAVYLCASSLEQGNGYTFGSGTRLTVV.

The CDR3 DNA reads as TGCGCCAGCAGCTTGGGGGACAGGACGAACACCGGGGAGCTGTTTTTT. Translating gives CASSLGDRTNTGELFF. This chain links TRBV5-1 with TRBJ2-2; 8 bases match TRBD1. The CDR3 totals 16 residues. V shed 0 bases, J shed 0 bases, and the junction held 1 base outside the gene matches. Germline CDR1 and CDR2: SGHRS and YFSETQ.

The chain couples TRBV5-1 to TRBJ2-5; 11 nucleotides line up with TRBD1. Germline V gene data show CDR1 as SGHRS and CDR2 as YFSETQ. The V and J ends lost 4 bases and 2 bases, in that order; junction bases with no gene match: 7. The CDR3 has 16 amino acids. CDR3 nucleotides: TGCGCCAGCAGCCCCGGGACAGGGGGGTATCAAGAGACCCAGTACTTC. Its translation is CASSPGTGGYQETQYF.

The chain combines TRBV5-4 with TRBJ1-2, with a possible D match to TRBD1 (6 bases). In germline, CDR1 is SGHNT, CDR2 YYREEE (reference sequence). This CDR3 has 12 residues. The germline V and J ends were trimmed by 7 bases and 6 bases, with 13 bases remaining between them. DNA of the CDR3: TGTGCCAGCCGAGGGGGGGCTGATGGCTACACCTTC. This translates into CASRGGADGYTF.

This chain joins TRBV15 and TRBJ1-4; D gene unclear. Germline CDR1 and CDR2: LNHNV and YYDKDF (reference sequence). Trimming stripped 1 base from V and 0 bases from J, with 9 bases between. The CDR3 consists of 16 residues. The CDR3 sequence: CATSRAPVATNEKLFF. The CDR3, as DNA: TGTGCCACCAGCAGAGCCCCCGTCGCAACTAATGAAAAACTGTTTTTT.

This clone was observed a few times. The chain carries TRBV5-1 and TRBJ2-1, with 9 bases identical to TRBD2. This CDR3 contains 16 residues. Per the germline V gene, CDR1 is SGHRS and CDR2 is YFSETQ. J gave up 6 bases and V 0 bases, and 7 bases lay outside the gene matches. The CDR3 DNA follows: TGCGCCAGCAGCTTGGAGGCGGGGGGGCCAGGCAATGAGCAGTTCTTC. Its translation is CASSLEAGGPGNEQFF.

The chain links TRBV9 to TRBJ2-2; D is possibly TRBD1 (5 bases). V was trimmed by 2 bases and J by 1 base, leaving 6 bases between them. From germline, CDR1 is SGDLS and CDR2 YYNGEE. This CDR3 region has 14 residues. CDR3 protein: CASSVGQNTGELFF. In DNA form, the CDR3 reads TGTGCCAGCAGCGTCGGACAGAACACCGGGGAGCTGTTTTTT.

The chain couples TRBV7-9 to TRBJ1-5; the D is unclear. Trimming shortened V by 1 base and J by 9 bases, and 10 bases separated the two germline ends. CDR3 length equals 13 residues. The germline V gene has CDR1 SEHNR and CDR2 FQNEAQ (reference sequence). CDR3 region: CASSLDLAAPQHF. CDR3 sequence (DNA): TGTGCCAGCAGCTTAGATTTAGCTGCGCCCCAGCATTTT.

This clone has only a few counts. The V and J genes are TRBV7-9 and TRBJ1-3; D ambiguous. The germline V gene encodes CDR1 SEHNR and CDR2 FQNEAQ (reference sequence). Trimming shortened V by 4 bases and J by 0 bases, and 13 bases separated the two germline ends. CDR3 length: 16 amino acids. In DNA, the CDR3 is TGTGCCAGCAGCTCACCAGCGACTTACTCTGGAAACACCATATATTTT. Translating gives CASSSPATYSGNTIYF.

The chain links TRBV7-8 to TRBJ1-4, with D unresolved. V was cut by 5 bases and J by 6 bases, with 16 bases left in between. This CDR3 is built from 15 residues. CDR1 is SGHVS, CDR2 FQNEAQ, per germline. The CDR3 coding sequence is TGTGCCAGCAGCCCTCGACAAACGCTTTATGAAAAACTGTTTTTT. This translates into CASSPRQTLYEKLFF.

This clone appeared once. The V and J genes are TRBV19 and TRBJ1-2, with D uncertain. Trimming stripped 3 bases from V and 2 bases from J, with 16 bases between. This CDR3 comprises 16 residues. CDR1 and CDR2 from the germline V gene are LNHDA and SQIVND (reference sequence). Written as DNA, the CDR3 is TGTGCCAGTAGTATGCCCCAGCCGAGGATAAACTATGGCTACACCTTC. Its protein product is CASSMPQPRINYGYTF.

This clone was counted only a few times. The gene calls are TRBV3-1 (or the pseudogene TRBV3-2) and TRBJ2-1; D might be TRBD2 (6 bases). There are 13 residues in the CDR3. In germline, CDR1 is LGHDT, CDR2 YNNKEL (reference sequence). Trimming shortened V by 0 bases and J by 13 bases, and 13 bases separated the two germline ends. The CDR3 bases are TGTGCCAGCAGCCAAGACTCGGGAGCTCTACAGTTCTTC. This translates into CASSQDSGALQFF.

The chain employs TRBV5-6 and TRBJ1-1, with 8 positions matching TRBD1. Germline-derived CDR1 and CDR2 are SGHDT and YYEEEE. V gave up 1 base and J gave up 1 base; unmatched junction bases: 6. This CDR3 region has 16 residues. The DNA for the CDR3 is TGTGCCAGCAGCTTGCGGGGGACAGGTAAGAACACTGAAGCTTTCTTT. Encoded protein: CASSLRGTGKNTEAFF.

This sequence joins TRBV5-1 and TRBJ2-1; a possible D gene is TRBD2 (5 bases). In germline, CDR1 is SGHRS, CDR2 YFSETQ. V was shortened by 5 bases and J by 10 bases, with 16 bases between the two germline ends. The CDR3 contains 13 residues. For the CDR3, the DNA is TGCGCCAGCAGTTACCTACGGGGTAGGGAGCAGTTCTTC. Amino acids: CASSYLRGREQFF.

The CDR3 protein is CASSTTSGGAPNTGELFF. DNA of the CDR3: TGCGCCAGCAGCACCACTAGCGGGGGGGCCCCGAACACCGGGGAGCTGTTTTTT. This sequence joins TRBV5-1 and TRBJ2-2; 13 positions match TRBD2. Germline values: CDR1 SGHRS, CDR2 YFSETQ. V trimming: 4 bases; J trimming: 0 bases; junction bases outside the gene matches: 6. The CDR3 is made up of 18 amino acids.